This T cell receptor beta chain was identified during a study of patients and donors after allogeneic stem cell transplantation. TCRdb analysed the RT-PCR reads with MiXCR anew, one entry per CDR3 protein. This sample has more than 850,000 distinct CDR3 sequences; roughly 17% occur once, and the top ten carry around 6%. This clonotype was found a few times. This receptor was identified in a human donor who was either an allogeneic HSCT recipient or a stem cell or donor lymphocyte infusion donor (not recorded which). It is not recorded whose cells these are; they may come from a transplant donor. Sequenced material: blood, either unsorted or a sorted T cell fraction (not recorded which).

The CDR3 here is CASREIMTGVNSPLHF. CDR3 in DNA: TGCGCCAGCAGAGAGATTATGACAGGGGTTAATTCACCCCTCCACTTT. The chain is built from TRBV4-1 and TRBJ1-6, with 8 bases fitting TRBD1. Germline lookup yields CDR1 MGHRA and CDR2 YSYEKL. CDR3 length: 16 residues. Unmatched junction bases numbered 10, after V lost 6 bases and J lost 6 bases.